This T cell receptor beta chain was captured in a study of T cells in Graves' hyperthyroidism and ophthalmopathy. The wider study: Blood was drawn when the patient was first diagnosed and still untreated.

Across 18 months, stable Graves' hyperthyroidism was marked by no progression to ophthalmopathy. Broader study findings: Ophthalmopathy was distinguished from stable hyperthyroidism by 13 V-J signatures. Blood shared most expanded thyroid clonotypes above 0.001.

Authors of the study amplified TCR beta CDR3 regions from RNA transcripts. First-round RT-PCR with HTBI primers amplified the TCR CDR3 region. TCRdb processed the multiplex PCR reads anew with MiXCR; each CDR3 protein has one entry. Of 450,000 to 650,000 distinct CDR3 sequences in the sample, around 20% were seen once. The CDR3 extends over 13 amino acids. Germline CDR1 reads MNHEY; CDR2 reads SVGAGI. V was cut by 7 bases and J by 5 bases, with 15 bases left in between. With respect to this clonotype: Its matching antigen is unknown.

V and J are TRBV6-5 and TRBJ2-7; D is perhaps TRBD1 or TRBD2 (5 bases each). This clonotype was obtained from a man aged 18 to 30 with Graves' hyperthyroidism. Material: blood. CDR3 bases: TGTGCCAGCATTTCCCCAGGGAGCAACGAGCAGTACTTC. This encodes CASISPGSNEQYF.